This T cell receptor (beta chain) was sequenced in a study of CD8 T cells in ankylosing spondylitis. TCRdb used MiXCR to reprocess the 5' RACE reads, holding one entry per CDR3 protein. Of more than 100,000 distinct CDR3 sequences listed, approximately 10% are singletons. V lost 6 bases and J lost 5, with 7 bases in between. The CDR3 sequence is 11 residues long. Looked up from germline, CDR1 is MDHEN and CDR2 is SYDVKM. The chain uses TRBV28 and TRBJ2-5, with D unresolved. This sequence was found in a female donor with ankylosing spondylitis or in good health (not recorded which). Source material: blood, either unsorted or a sorted T cell fraction (not recorded which). CDR3 in DNA: TGTGCCAGCAGGGTTTTGGAGACCCAGTACTTC. Translating gives CASRVLETQYF.